This TCR beta chain emerged from a study of cytomegalovirus exposure and HLA in healthy donors (dated by TCRdb to about 2017). In terms of the full investigation: According to an earlier analysis of around 600 of the donors, about 179 million T cells yielded 100 million or so unique TCR beta sequences and approximately 280 Gb of sequence data. The aim of the study was to test whether cataloging public T cell receptors could identify signatures of past pathogen exposure. An early release that covered some 640 HLA-typed donors contained 300 to 350 gigabases of sequencing data and about 93 million unique TCR sequences. Across 398 genotyped donors of the cohort, an average of approximately 200,000 unique TCR beta nucleotide sequences per donor were sequenced, and roughly 20% of those sequences were non-productive. Among the roughly 400 genotyped donors, roughly 80% belonged to the genetic ancestry cluster associated with self-reported Caucasian donors. Typing coverage varied by locus: roughly 629-640 donors for A, B, C, DRB1 and DQB1; roughly 560 for DQA1; more than 600 for DPA1; approximately 490 for DPB1. The study combined high-throughput TCR immunosequencing, statistical association of individual TCRs with disease status, and machine learning to predict cytomegalovirus infection status. Every repertoire in the discovery cohort had been generated on one and the same sequencing platform. To decide whether each TCR beta V gene segment behaved as functional or pseudogenic, an earlier analysis of some 570 of the donors relied on high-throughput TCR beta sequencing. HLA typing included class I and class II loci at four-digit resolution. Using immunosequencing, the study profiled T cell repertoires from around 680 subjects and related those repertoires to cytomegalovirus serostatus. Along with the approximately 700-subject first cohort, a separate validation cohort of over 90 different subjects was used. In the later analysis, no new phenotypic data were used to find candidate immune exposures; instead, reliance was placed on TCR beta sequences and their occurrence across donors. A later genetic analysis used genome-wide SNP genotypes for about 65% of the 666 donors, treating that subset as a discovery cohort. A later analysis re-examined previously published TCR beta repertoires from roughly 650 donors and added high-resolution HLA genotyping to investigate patterns of TCR occurrence. Because of strong linkage in the cohort, 5 or 6 DR-DQ haplotypes were treated as single units for association and clustering. Donor age, sex, ethnicity and CMV serostatus were collected together with the repertoire data. General findings and caveats noted by the study authors: A further reported finding was that TCR beta sequences accurately predicted the HLA-A and HLA-B alleles for most subjects in the first cohort. Three of the identified cytomegalovirus-associated TCR beta chains were confirmed in vitro to be specific for cytomegalovirus antigens. When HLA alleles, especially DR and DQ, strongly co-occurred, TCR associations were difficult to assign to individual alleles. According to the authors, the approach could potentially be generalized to other disease states and immunological phenotypes. In an earlier analysis of about 540 of the donors, most TCR beta V segments were observed in productive rearrangements about 87% or about 30% of the time, broadly matching IMGT annotations. A total of 164 TCR beta chains were listed by the study as associated with cytomegalovirus. The 87-base-pair reads could not distinguish some IMGT-functional V segments, including TRBV6-2 and TRBV6-3, so those segments were excluded. V-gene and J-gene trimming of TCR beta chains was associated with a missense DCLRE1C variant in a later genetic analysis, and the association was replicated in an independent cohort. In a later analysis, HLA-associated TCR beta chains showed more clonal expansion and lower generation probabilities than non-associated chains that were equally common. Linkage disequilibrium might explain the correlated functional status among segregating V segments, but an unknown experimental factor could not be excluded. Most CMV-associated TCR beta chains appeared to be HLA-restricted in a later analysis, and the HLA associations seemed to be driven largely by CMV exposure. In a later analysis, over 15,000 TCR beta sequences were associated with specific HLA alleles at a false discovery rate of 0.05. A cluster of highly shared sequence variants was judged likely to be a technical artifact of the sequencing pipeline. Presence/absence analyses assumed roughly uniform sequencing depth across donors, an assumption that may not hold. In this cohort, only TCR beta chains were sequenced, and detectable features were limited by the absence of alpha or paired-chain data. Because some donors lacked HLA typing at each locus, the association tests relied only on the typed subset. Across donors, most TCR sequences were observed very rarely, whereas some public TCRs were present in many individuals. According to a later analysis, TCR association rates differed among HLA loci, with DRB1 alleles showing the most associated TCRs and HLA-C alleles showing the fewest. The only immune exposure information available for the cohort was CMV serostatus. The classifier was reported to diagnose cytomegalovirus status with high specificity and sensitivity in both the original and validation cohorts. A later analysis reported that several top co-occurrence clusters appeared linked to parvovirus B19, influenza, CMV and Epstein-Barr virus. The earlier analysis of some 560 of the donors excluded around 17 rarely observed V segments, including chromosome 9 orphons, because counts were too low. In a later genetic analysis, fewer N-insertions in productive TCRs were reported among donors in an Asian-associated ancestry cluster than the roughly 700-donor mean.

The CDR3 covers 13 residues, taking in both the cysteine and the phenylalanine. Only the CDR3 DNA stays, 39 bases, in frame from base 1. V lost 2 bases and J lost 3 bases; the stretch between them is 7 bases long. According to the germline V gene (reference sequence), CDR1 reads SGHAT and CDR2 reads FQDESV. Libraries were made using the immunoSEQ multiplex PCR assay. For the multiplex PCR, a mixture combining 60 forward primers for TCR Vbeta segments and 13 reverse primers for TCR Jbeta segments was used. The CDR3 region of rearranged TCR beta genes was amplified from genomic DNA with a multiplex PCR assay. The amplified TCR beta libraries were sequenced on the Illumina HiSeq System as 87-base-pair reads. For the original study's pipeline: Across the 700 or so repertoires, a later analysis counted 60 million to 90 million unique TCR beta chains, 9.5 million to 13 million of which were shared by at least two donors. To remove PCR and sequencing errors, raw reads were error-corrected and collapsed into unique sequences using a nearest-neighbor algorithm that merged closely related sequences. V, D and J gene segments were assigned by aligning CDR3 sequences to IMGT reference sequences. For a sequence to be retained, a match of at least six nucleotides to both a V gene segment and a J gene segment was required. Rearrangements were called productive when the CDR3 lacked stop codons and stayed in frame with V and J; all others were non-productive. Following IMGT convention, CDR3 was defined as the stretch from the second conserved V-encoded cysteine up to the conserved J-encoded phenylalanine. The earlier analysis of about 620 of the donors excluded sequences that lacked an unambiguous match to a single V gene segment. In an earlier analysis of 500 to 750 of the donors, V segments were called functional above 56.7% productive rearrangements and were called segregating when the between-donor standard deviation exceeded 5%. To diagnose cytomegalovirus status from the catalog of TCR beta chain sequences, a statistical classification framework was built. In a later analysis, V and J genes were assigned by comparing TCR nucleotide sequences against IMGT/GENE-DB human TR gene sequences. In a later analysis, CDR3 sequences and most-parsimonious VDJ recombination scenarios were assigned using the TCRdist pipeline. A later analysis defined each TCR beta chain by its CDR3 amino acid sequence plus V-gene family, and excluded reads lacking a unique V-gene family. As a way to deal with suspected cross-contamination and a sequencing artifact, a later analysis dropped 500 to 700 nucleotide sequences that were highly shared and had low generation probability. In a later analysis, a clonal expansion index for each public chain was calculated from normalized within-repertoire ranks of inferred template counts. In a later analysis, generation probabilities were computed with a VDJ recombination model fitted to out-of-frame rearrangements, and the resulting probabilities were checked against IGoR. A later analysis scored TCR-TCR, TCR-HLA and TCR-CMV co-occurrence with hypergeometric tests, applying a repertoire-size bias correction to TCR pairs. In a later analysis, false discovery rates were estimated by permuting HLA or CMV assignments 20 times. A later analysis grouped co-occurring TCRs with DBSCAN, adding TCRdist sequence similarity when clustering within HLA-allele-positive subsets. Repertoires with fewer than 30,000 or more than 120,000 public chains were left out of co-occurrence clustering, as were about 5 repertoires with anomalous nucleotide sharing. The clones in this table, taken by TCRdb from immuneACCESS, are in-frame only. Not every clone is retained; where verified, under half of the shortfall comes from an unresolved V gene, and the cause of the rest is unknown. That table is the source of V, J and clone size, and D and trimming were worked out from the DNA. The sample table contains 250,000 to 350,000 clones; only one count was recorded for around 86% of them. The top ten clones comprise 3.5% to 4.5% of the sample.

The cohort was made up of approximately 670 healthy bone marrow donors. At the time of sampling, all cohort members were nominally healthy, though unrecorded immune exposures were likely present. The donor was CMV seropositive and was included in the group of 250 to 300 seropositive cohort members. A peripheral blood sample was collected from each donor, and TCR beta sequencing was performed on peripheral blood mononuclear cells. The Qiagen DNeasy Blood Extraction Kit was used to extract genomic DNA from the blood cell samples. Concerning this clone itself: Its antigen is still unknown. Base qualities are missing; no much larger clone stands one base away.

The source of this sequence is a man aged 40-49 years in good health and CMV-seropositive. Sequenced material: PBMCs. Here the chain combines TRBV11-1 and TRBJ1-2; the D gene identity is not certain. The base sequence is TGTGCCAGCAGCTTAAAAGAGGACTATGGCTACACCTTC. The translation is CASSLKEDYGYTF.